The present T cell receptor beta chain was sequenced within a study of CD8 T cells in Susac syndrome. CD8+ and CD4+ blood T cells underwent TCR beta sequencing. The patients who served as multiple sclerosis controls were treatment-naive and had stable or active relapsing-remitting disease that fulfilled the revised McDonald criteria. Through negative isolation, CD4+ and CD8+ T cells were obtained, while TEMRA cells were enriched using FACS. Random hexamers were used to reverse transcribe the RNA input (about 0.45 to 1 ug). It was immunoSEQ multiplex PCR that amplified TCR beta CDR3 across 54 Vbeta and 13 Jbeta. TCRdb re-analysed the immunoSEQ multiplex PCR reads in MiXCR, keeping a single row per CDR3 protein. The table shows roughly 120,000 distinct CDR3 sequences, with 85% to 95% occurring only once. V trimming: 7 bases; J trimming: 4 bases; junction bases outside the gene matches: 6. The germline CDR1 and CDR2 sequences are SQVTM and ANQGSEA. The CDR3 runs to 12 residues.

The clonotype was recovered from a human donor with multiple sclerosis. The chain recombines TRBV29-1 with TRBJ2-7, with 8 bases that match TRBD1. Specimen: CD8+ T cells from PBMCs. The CDR3 loop reads CSAGTGGYEQYF. The CDR3 DNA follows: TGCAGCGCTGGGACAGGAGGTTACGAGCAGTACTTC.